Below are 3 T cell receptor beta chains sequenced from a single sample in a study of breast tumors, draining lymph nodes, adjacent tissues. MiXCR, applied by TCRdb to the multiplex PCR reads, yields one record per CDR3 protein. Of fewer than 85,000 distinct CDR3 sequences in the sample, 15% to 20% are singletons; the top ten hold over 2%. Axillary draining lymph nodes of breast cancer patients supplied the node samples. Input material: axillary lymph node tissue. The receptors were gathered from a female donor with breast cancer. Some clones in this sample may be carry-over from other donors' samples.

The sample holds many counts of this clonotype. This CDR3 is CASWEVGTDTQYF. CDR3 sequence (DNA): TGTGCCAGCTGGGAGGTAGGCACAGATACGCAGTATTTT. The rearrangement joins TRBV2 to TRBJ2-3; D is possibly TRBD2 (6 bases). V was shortened by 8 bases and J by 1 base, with 10 bases between the two germline ends. Germline assignment: CDR1 SNHLY and CDR2 FYNNEI. The CDR3 totals 13 residues.

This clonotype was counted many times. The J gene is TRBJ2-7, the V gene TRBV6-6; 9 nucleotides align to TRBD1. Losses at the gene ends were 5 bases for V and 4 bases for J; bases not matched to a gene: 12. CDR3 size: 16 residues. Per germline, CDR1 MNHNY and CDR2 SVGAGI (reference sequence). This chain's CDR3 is CASSNRRTGDRYEQYF. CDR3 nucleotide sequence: TGTGCCAGCAGTAACCGGAGGACAGGGGATCGATACGAGCAGTACTTC.

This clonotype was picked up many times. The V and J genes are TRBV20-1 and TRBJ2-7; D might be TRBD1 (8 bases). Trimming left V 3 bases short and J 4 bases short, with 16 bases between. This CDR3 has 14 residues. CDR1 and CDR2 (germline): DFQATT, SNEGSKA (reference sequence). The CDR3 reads CSARGEQGGYEQYF. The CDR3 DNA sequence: TGCAGTGCTAGGGGGGAACAGGGGGGGTACGAGCAGTACTTC.